This T cell receptor (beta chain) was sequenced for a study of T-cell reconstitution after alpha-beta-depleted transplantation in children (dated by TCRdb to 2015 to 2016). In the study overall: Using TCR repertoire profiling, the study quantitatively followed how T-cell immune reconstitution unfolded in children after TCRalphabeta/CD19-depleted allogeneic hematopoietic cell transplantation.

Library construction relied on PCR. The listed sequencing device is Illumina HiSeq 2500. To normalize quantification of the TCRbeta repertoire, the TCR libraries were built with molecular barcoding that relied on unique molecular identifiers. Using fastp trimming at Q25 and MiXCR clonotype assembly, TCRdb reanalyzed the public sequencing data and kept in-frame beta chains. Every distinct CDR3 protein forms one entry, paired with its most common genes and DNA. The sample data list 200,000 or so distinct CDR3 sequences, and around 5.9% of these were observed just once. The ten largest clones take up approximately 4.1% of the sample. Summary of the overall study and its limitations: The apparently early alphabetaT-cell count recovery about two months after transplant was reportedly dependent on only several hundred rapidly expanded clones derived from non-depleted graft cells. In some patients, the high TCRbeta diversity seen at day 60 was put down to recipient T cells and intrathymic progenitors that had survived conditioning. Over the following months the frequencies of hyperexpanded clones went down, and after one year T-cell counts and TCRbeta diversity were mostly credited to newly produced T cells.

Of note for this clonotype: Its antigen is unknown. Per-nucleotide qualities are absent, and no much larger clonotype sits a single base away.

The cysteine opens and the phenylalanine closes a CDR3 of 15 amino acids. The read is trimmed to its CDR3 DNA, 45 bases read in frame from base 1. Trimming at the junction amounts to 5 bases on V and 2 bases on J, and the germline ends lie 16 bases apart. The germline V gene sets CDR1 to SGHAT and CDR2 to FQNNGV. The treatment or condition tag for this specimen amounts to: allogeneic hematopoietic cell transplantation with graft depleted of TCRalphabeta T cells and CD19 B cells. The children who served as transplant recipients had been given grafts of TCRalphabeta/CD19-depleted allogeneic hematopoietic cells.

The sequence links TRBV11-2 to TRBJ2-7, with TRBD2 tentatively as D gene (5 bases match). The material sequenced was PBMCs, taken before TCRalphabeta/CD19-depleted stem cell transplant. The receptor was isolated from a girl under two years old with combined immunodeficiency, due to receive a stem cell transplant. In nucleotide form, the sequence is TGTGCCAGCAGCCCGGGTGCGGGTGCCACCTACGAGCAGTACTTC. Its amino acids are CASSPGAGATYEQYF.